This paragraph reports one T cell receptor (beta chain). This sample was included in a study of blood T cell repertoires in COVID-19. The wider study: COVID-19 samples collected from the United States, Italy and Spain covered acute and convalescent phases.

Method: immunoSEQ multiplex PCR; TCRdb's copy keeps in-frame clones and lacks some. The sample contains approximately 280,000 clones, around 90% of which appear only once. The V gene's germline CDR1 is MNHEY and CDR2 SVGAGI. Trimming removed 5 bases at V and 7 bases at J, with 12 bases between. The length of the CDR3 is 13 residues. The receptor comes from a woman aged 18 to 35 with acute COVID-19. The sequencing sample was made of PBMCs or T cells enriched from blood (not recorded which). The chain links TRBV6-5 to TRBJ2-1; D possibly corresponds to TRBD2 (5 bases). CDR3 in amino acids: CASSPNVANEQFF. CDR3 coding DNA: TGTGCCAGCAGTCCAAATGTAGCGAATGAGCAGTTCTTC.